These T cell receptor beta chains were read from a single sample in a study of tumor and adjacent non-tumor tissue in lung cancer. One entry per CDR3 protein results from TCRdb running MiXCR on the multiplex PCR reads. The sample records approximately 75,000 distinct CDR3 sequences, under 85% being singletons. The source material was lung tumor tissue. These receptors all stem from a woman aged 45-65 years with non-small cell lung cancer. Each CDR3 is given with its conserved first and last residue. The D gene is left open where the match is weak. The size field is filled for only some rows; it gives once, few, many or a size class.

D | size | J | V | CDR3 | DNA
- | many | TRBJ2-7 | TRBV5-1 | CASSSQTGGVTEQYF | TGCGCCAGCAGCTCCCAGACAGGTGGTGTAACCGAGCAGTACTTC
- | many | TRBJ1-2 | TRBV20-1 | CSARRPGGLNYGYTF | TGCAGTGCTAGACGCCCCGGGGGACTTAACTATGGCTACACCTTC
- | - | TRBJ2-3 | TRBV20-1 | CSALTPRTDTQYF | TGCAGTGCTCTGACACCTAGAACAGATACGCAGTATTTT
- | - | TRBJ2-4 | TRBV28 | CAIHSWDGKNIQYF | TGTGCCATCCACTCTTGGGACGGTAAAAACATCCAGTACTTC
- | medium-sized | TRBJ2-1 | TRBV6-1 | CASSEWGEQFF | TGTGCCAGCAGTGAGTGGGGTGAGCAGTTCTTC
- | - | TRBJ1-2 | TRBV5-1 | CASSSGIGGSGSYGYTF | TGCGCCAGCAGCTCTGGTATTGGGGGCAGCGGCTCTTATGGCTACACCTTC
- | - | TRBJ2-1 | TRBV29-1 | CNIELSGSSYNEQFF | TGCAACATTGAGCTGTCCGGGAGCTCCTACAATGAGCAGTTCTTC
- | once | TRBJ2-7 | TRBV28 | CTSSSADLVSYEQYF | TGTACCAGCAGTTCGGCAGACTTGGTTAGCTACGAGCAGTACTTC
- | - | TRBJ2-7 | TRBV4-1 | CTSSQPGTNSYKQYF | TGCACCAGCAGCCAACCAGGGACGAACTCCTACAAGCAGTACTTC
TRBD2 | many | TRBJ2-7 | TRBV6-6 | CASSYGGTSGSGEQYF | TGTGCCAGCAGTTACGGAGGGACTAGCGGGAGTGGCGAGCAGTACTTC
- | - | TRBJ2-7 | TRBV10-3 | CAIRGNIGEQCF | TGTGCCATTAGGGGGAATATCGGCGAGCAGTGCTTC
- | once | TRBJ2-7 | TRBV6-6 | CASSWGLGTKERYF | -
- | - | TRBJ1-5 | TRBV4-2 | CASGQGPRYSNQPQRF | TGTGCCAGCGGCCAAGGACCGAGATATAGCAATCAGCCCCAGCGTTTT
- | - | TRBJ1-1 | TRBV16 | CASSQSGLEASF | TGTGCCAGCAGCCAATCGGGACTTGAAGCTTCCTTC
- | - | TRBJ1-6 | TRBV6-5 | CDSSSTSSSYNSPLLF | TGTGACAGCAGTTCCACCAGTAGCTCCTATAATTCACCCCTCCTCTTT
- | many | TRBJ2-2 | TRBV4-2 | CASSQERVARLNTGELFF | TGTGCCAGCAGCCAAGAGAGGGTAGCGCGATTGAACACCGGGGAGCTGTTTTTT
- | - | TRBJ1-2 | TRBV28 | CASCLMVAWNYGYTF | TGTGCCAGCTGTTTAATGGTGGCCTGGAACTATGGCTACACCTTC
- | - | TRBJ2-3 | TRBV12-3/TRBV12-4 | CASSRTYTQYF | TGTGCCAGCAGCAGAACATATACGCAATATTTT
- | - | TRBJ1-5 | TRBV11-2 | CVGSLEDRGSQPQLF | TGTGTCGGCAGCTTAGAAGACAGAGGTTCCCAGCCCCAGCTTTTT
- | - | TRBJ1-3 | TRBV6-5 | CATRPDSGGDTIYF | TGTGCCACGCGACCGGACAGTGGAGGAGACACCATATATTTT
- | few | TRBJ1-2 | TRBV11-3 | CATKTCGYGYTF | TGTGCCACCAAGACGTGTGGCTATGGCTATACCTTC
- | - | TRBJ1-2 | TRBV11-2 | CASSLGPDSNRGYTF | TGTGCCAGCAGCCTAGGGCCGGACAGCAACCGTGGCTACACCTTC
TRBD2 | many | TRBJ2-7 | TRBV28 | CASPPNLRTSGPLKAYEQYF | TGTGCCAGTCCCCCAAACCTCCGGACTAGCGGGCCCCTAAAAGCCTACGAGCAGTACTTC
TRBD1 | once | TRBJ2-6 | TRBV4-1 | CANNQDWWTGGSGANVLTF | TGCGCAAACAACCAAGATTGGTGGACAGGGGGCTCTGGGGCCAACGTCCTGACATTC
- | - | TRBJ1-5 | TRBV11-2 | CVCSLEGYNQPQHF | TGTGTCTGCAGCTTAGAAGGGTACAATCAGCCCCAGCATTTT
TRBD2 | - | TRBJ2-1 | TRBV6-2/TRBV6-3 | CASSPWNNGGNEQFF | TGTGCCAGCAGTCCTTGGAATAACGGGGGGAATGAGCAGTTCTTC
- | - | TRBJ1-5 | TRBV11-2 | CASNFDGLSNQPRYF | TGTGCCAGCAACTTTGATGGATTGAGCAATCAGCCCCGGTATTTT
- | many | TRBJ2-2 | TRBV10-1 | CASSERRGAGSLNTGELFF | TGCGCCAGCAGTGAGCGTCGGGGCGCAGGGTCCCTAAACACCGGGGAGCTGTTTTTT
- | - | TRBJ1-2 | TRBV28 | CAISFPGIYGYTF | TGTGCCATCAGTTTTCCAGGGATCTATGGCTACACCTTC
- | - | TRBJ2-2 | TRBV6-1 | CASSDEETHTGELFF | TGTGCCAGCAGTGATGAGGAGACCCACACCGGGGAGTTGTTTTTT
TRBD1 | - | TRBJ2-2 | TRBV6-2/TRBV6-3 | CASNYGQGNTGELFF | TGTGCCAGCAATTACGGACAGGGGAACACCGGGGAGCTGTTTTTT
TRBD2 | - | TRBJ2-7 | TRBV29-1 | CNVAAGTSGGGEQYF | TGCAACGTTGCCGCCGGAACTAGCGGTGGGGGTGAGCAGTACTTC
- | - | TRBJ2-1 | TRBV12-3/TRBV12-4 | CASSLFGTIDNEQLF | TGTGCCAGCAGTTTATTTGGGACCATCGATAATGAGCAGCTTTTC
- | few | TRBJ2-6 | TRBV29-1 | CSVGGRGSYSGANVLTF | TGCAGCGTTGGGGGACGGGGTTCTTACTCTGGGGCCAACGTCCTGACTTTC
- | - | TRBJ1-3 | TRBV28 | CASRGGFSGDTIYF | TGTGCCAGCAGGGGGGGATTCTCTGGAGACACCATATATTTT
TRBD2 | large | TRBJ2-7 | TRBV10-2 | CASTSGSSYEQYF | TGCGCCAGCACTAGCGGTAGCTCCTACGAGCAGTACTTC
TRBD2 | medium-sized | TRBJ2-7 | TRBV4-1 | CASSQDLERISGSSGEQYF | TGCGCCAGCAGCCAAGATCTTGAACGGATTAGCGGGAGCTCAGGCGAGCAGTACTTC
- | - | TRBJ2-1 | TRBV20-1 | CSARESSESNEQFF | TGCAGTGCTAGAGAGTCTAGTGAGAGTAATGAGCAGTTCTTC
- | - | TRBJ1-1 | TRBV11-2 | CVSRPWGGRSTEGFF | TGTGTCAGCAGGCCCTGGGGGGGGAGGAGCACTGAAGGTTTCTTT
- | many | TRBJ2-7 | TRBV28 | CASSPGTYYEQYF | TGTGCCAGCAGTCCCGGGACTTACTACGAGCAGTACTTC
- | - | TRBJ1-3 | TRBV6-5 | CVSSYSGGGGNTIYF | TGTGTTAGCAGTTATTCGGGGGGAGGTGGAAACACCATATATTTT
TRBD1 | - | TRBJ2-3 | TRBV6-1 | CTSSSTGGRDTQYF | TGTACCAGCAGTAGCACAGGGGGCCGTGATACGCAGTATTTT
- | - | TRBJ2-3 | TRBV11-3 | CANSLGRRESVDTQYF | TGTGCCAACAGCTTAGGACGGCGAGAGAGTGTAGATACGCAGTATTTT
- | - | TRBJ1-5 | TRBV11-1 | CASCSNGYQSQHF | TGTGCCAGCTGCTCGAACGGCTATCAGTCCCAGCATTTT
TRBD2 | many | TRBJ2-7 | TRBV24-1 | CATRNLTKGGGLAGIYEQYF | TGTGCCACCAGAAATCTCACGAAAGGCGGCGGACTAGCGGGGATCTACGAGCAGTACTTC
TRBD2 | once | TRBJ2-7 | TRBV4-1 | CASNTSGRSYEQYF | TGCGCCAGCAATACTAGCGGGAGGTCGTATGAGCAGTACTTC
- | many | TRBJ2-7 | TRBV6-2/TRBV6-3 | CASSYPIGTGELAGSYEQYF | TGTGCCAGCAGTTACCCGATCGGGACAGGGGAGCTAGCGGGATCCTACGAGCAGTACTTC
- | - | TRBJ1-2 | TRBV6-6 | CASSSGTANYGYIF | TGTGCCAGCAGTTCCGGGACGGCAAACTATGGCTACATCTTC
- | - | TRBJ1-3 | TRBV30 | CAWRDNGNIIYF | TGTGCATGGAGGGACAACGGAAACATCATATATTTT
TRBD2 | - | TRBJ2-3 | TRBV6-1 | CASSEILAGGHDTQYF | TGTGCTAGCAGTGAGATCTTAGCGGGAGGGCACGATACGCAGTATTTT
- | - | TRBJ2-1 | TRBV29-1 | CSVEGGDRLVSYNEQFF | TGCAGCGTTGAAGGGGGAGACAGGCTGGTATCCTACAATGAGCAGTTCTTC
- | medium-sized | TRBJ2-3 | TRBV29-1 | CSARGSTDTQYF | TGCAGCGCCAGAGGAAGCACAGATACGCAGTATTTT